This is a list of T cell receptor beta chains from one sample in a study of synovial regulatory T cells in juvenile arthritis. Produced via immunoSEQ multiplex PCR; TCRdb's table is partial and in-frame only. The sample's table shows around 9,500 clones. Sequenced input: Treg cells from blood. Receptors originate from a donor aged 2-29 years with juvenile idiopathic arthritis. CDR3s include the opening cysteine and the closing phenylalanine or tryptophan. Rows give clone size only sometimes, using once, few, many, or a class for an expanded clone.

J gene: TRBJ1-2; V gene: TRBV4-1; clone size: NA; CDR3 protein: CASSQPRPSNYGYTF
J gene: TRBJ1-2; V gene: TRBV7-6; clone size: NA; CDR3 protein: CASSLLSATNNYGYTF
J gene: TRBJ2-7; V gene: TRBV18; clone size: NA; CDR3 protein: CASSLRAGVYEQYF
J gene: TRBJ2-5; V gene: TRBV7-7; clone size: NA; CDR3 protein: CASSLEWSLQETQYF
J gene: TRBJ2-7; V gene: TRBV1; clone size: NA; CDR3 protein: CTSSQDPRSSSSYEQYF
J gene: TRBJ2-5; V gene: TRBV7-2; clone size: NA; CDR3 protein: CASSLGSAKGETQYF
J gene: TRBJ1-2; V gene: TRBV5-1; clone size: NA; CDR3 protein: CASSLQINYGYTF
J gene: TRBJ2-7; V gene: TRBV6-5; clone size: NA; CDR3 protein: CASSSYDSSYEQYF
J gene: TRBJ2-1; V gene: TRBV9; clone size: medium-sized; CDR3 protein: CASSVGGAGRKSSYNEQFF
J gene: TRBJ2-1; V gene: TRBV7-9; clone size: NA; CDR3 protein: CASSRGTSAYNEQFF
J gene: TRBJ1-5; V gene: TRBV7-6; clone size: medium-sized; CDR3 protein: CASSPSPNNQPQHF
J gene: TRBJ2-7; V gene: TRBV6-6; clone size: NA; CDR3 protein: CASSYPDRGREQYF
J gene: TRBJ2-1; V gene: TRBV14; clone size: NA; CDR3 protein: CASSLKRAGGTFF
J gene: TRBJ2-3; V gene: TRBV7-9; clone size: NA; CDR3 protein: CASSLLGTDTQYF
J gene: TRBJ2-1; V gene: TRBV25-1; clone size: NA; CDR3 protein: CASSSANSYNEQFF
J gene: TRBJ1-5; V gene: TRBV6-4; clone size: NA; CDR3 protein: CASVGTVTCNQPQHF
J gene: TRBJ1-6; V gene: TRBV10-1; clone size: medium-sized; CDR3 protein: CASSGRGKHYSPLHF
J gene: TRBJ1-3; V gene: TRBV6-1; clone size: NA; CDR3 protein: CASSGRSPGNTIYF
J gene: TRBJ2-3; V gene: TRBV4-3; clone size: NA; CDR3 protein: CASSQDLVFGGRTSTDTQYF
J gene: TRBJ2-1; V gene: TRBV10-3; clone size: NA; CDR3 protein: CAISVLVLAGKGGEQFF
J gene: TRBJ2-3; V gene: TRBV6-5; clone size: NA; CDR3 protein: CASRPLGQFTDTQYF
J gene: TRBJ1-4; V gene: TRBV7-2; clone size: NA; CDR3 protein: CASSHSNEKLFF
J gene: TRBJ2-5; V gene: TRBV9; clone size: NA; CDR3 protein: CASSVGGYETQYF
J gene: TRBJ1-2; V gene: TRBV30; clone size: NA; CDR3 protein: CAWIFPSYGYTF
J gene: TRBJ2-6; V gene: TRBV6-6; clone size: NA; CDR3 protein: CASSTRSGAGANVLTF
J gene: TRBJ1-1; V gene: TRBV12-2; clone size: NA; CDR3 protein: CASRLDALRSRHPSCMNTEAFF
J gene: TRBJ2-7; V gene: TRBV29-1; clone size: NA; CDR3 protein: CSVVGAYEQYF
J gene: TRBJ1-5; V gene: TRBV5-6; clone size: NA; CDR3 protein: CASSPQGAHQPQHF
J gene: TRBJ2-5; V gene: TRBV5-4; clone size: NA; CDR3 protein: CASSQGLAGGYQETQYF
J gene: TRBJ2-5; V gene: TRBV7-6; clone size: NA; CDR3 protein: CASSLLAGEETQYF
J gene: TRBJ1-2; V gene: TRBV7-9; clone size: NA; CDR3 protein: CASSRVGTFTFGDGYTF
J gene: TRBJ2-3; V gene: TRBV9; clone size: NA; CDR3 protein: CASSPTRFVRGRTGTQYF
J gene: TRBJ2-2; V gene: TRBV10-3; clone size: medium-sized; CDR3 protein: CAISDPSGRGTGELFF
J gene: TRBJ1-1; V gene: TRBV7-7; clone size: NA; CDR3 protein: CASSLKRVAFF
J gene: TRBJ1-3; V gene: TRBV4-2; clone size: medium-sized; CDR3 protein: CASSQQGNTIYF
J gene: TRBJ2-7; V gene: TRBV19; clone size: NA; CDR3 protein: CASSARPVREHVPSLLSEQYF
J gene: TRBJ2-1; V gene: TRBV6-4; clone size: NA; CDR3 protein: CASSGPRDNEQFF
J gene: TRBJ1-3; V gene: TRBV5-6; clone size: NA; CDR3 protein: CASSFRSRYSGNTIYF
J gene: TRBJ2-1; V gene: TRBV7-6; clone size: NA; CDR3 protein: CASSSEDRYDYNEQFF
J gene: TRBJ1-2; V gene: TRBV11-2; clone size: NA; CDR3 protein: CASSPGTGENYGYTF
J gene: TRBJ1-3; V gene: TRBV5-1; clone size: NA; CDR3 protein: CASSSAGTLSSGNTIYF
J gene: TRBJ2-1; V gene: TRBV27; clone size: NA; CDR3 protein: CASGAGGAQYNEQFF
J gene: TRBJ1-6; V gene: TRBV14; clone size: NA; CDR3 protein: CASRLGQRNSPLHF
J gene: TRBJ2-3; V gene: TRBV18; clone size: NA; CDR3 protein: CASSPRDRGHDTQYF
J gene: TRBJ2-7; V gene: TRBV11-2; clone size: NA; CDR3 protein: CASSLELGRRSYEQYF
J gene: TRBJ1-5; V gene: TRBV5-4; clone size: medium-sized; CDR3 protein: CASSRGQGSPGNQPQHF